The source of this TCR beta chain is a study of cytomegalovirus exposure and HLA in healthy donors. PCR primers comprised 60 Vbeta and 13 Jbeta primers. TCRdb keeps only in-frame clones here, not all; method: immunoSEQ multiplex PCR. The sample has 110,000 or so clones, about 68% seen once. Comments on this clone: Its antigen is unknown.

Findings of the study overall: Sequencing had likely introduced a cluster of highly shared sequence variants as an artifact. Altogether, more than 150 TCR beta chains were recorded as cytomegalovirus-associated.

Deletions cut 5 bases from V and 0 bases from J, with 8 bases between. Germline values: CDR1 SNHLY, CDR2 FYNNEI. The CDR3 loop spans 14 amino acids. This chain connects TRBV2 to TRBJ1-3; the D is unclear. The sequence came from a middle-aged woman in good health and CMV-seropositive. Sequencing used PBMCs. The CDR3 nucleotides read TGTGCCAGCAGTTACAGTTACTCTGGAAACACCATATATTTT. It translates to CASSYSYSGNTIYF. The full variable domain, with the rest looked up from reference TRBV2 and TRBJ1-3, is EPEVTQTPSHQVTQMGQEVILRCVPISNHLYFYWYRQILGQKVEFLVSFYNNEISEKSEIFDDQFSVERPDGSNFTLKIRSTKLEDSAMYFCASSYSYSGNTIYFGEGSWLTVV.